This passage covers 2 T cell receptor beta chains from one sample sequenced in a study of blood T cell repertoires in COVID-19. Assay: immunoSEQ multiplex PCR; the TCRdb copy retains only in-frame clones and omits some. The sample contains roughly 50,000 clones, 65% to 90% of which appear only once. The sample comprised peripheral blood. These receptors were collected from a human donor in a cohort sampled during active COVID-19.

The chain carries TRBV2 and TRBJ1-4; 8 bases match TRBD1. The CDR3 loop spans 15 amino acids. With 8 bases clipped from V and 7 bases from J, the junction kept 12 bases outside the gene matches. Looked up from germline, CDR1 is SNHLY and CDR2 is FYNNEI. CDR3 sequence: CASRPPGTGTEKLFF. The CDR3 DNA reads TGTGCCAGCCGCCCCCCCGGGACAGGTACTGAAAAACTGTTTTTT. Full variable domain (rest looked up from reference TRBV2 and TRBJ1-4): EPEVTQTPSHQVTQMGQEVILRCVPISNHLYFYWYRQILGQKVEFLVSFYNNEISEKSEIFDDQFSVERPDGSNFTLKIRSTKLEDSAMYFCASRPPGTGTEKLFFGSGTQLSVL.

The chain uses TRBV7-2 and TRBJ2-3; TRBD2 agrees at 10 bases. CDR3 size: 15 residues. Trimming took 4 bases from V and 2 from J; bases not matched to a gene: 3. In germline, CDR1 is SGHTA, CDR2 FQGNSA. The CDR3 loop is CASSSLAGVTDTQYF. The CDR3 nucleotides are TGTGCCAGCAGCTCTCTAGCGGGGGTCACAGATACGCAGTATTTT.